This is a list of T cell receptor beta chains from one sample in a study of T cells after yellow fever vaccination. TCRdb independently ran MiXCR on the 5' RACE reads; one entry per CDR3 protein. This table has some 300,000 distinct CDR3 sequences, about 10% appearing once. Sequencing used CD4+ T cells sorted from PBMCs, obtained 5 days after the yellow fever booster vaccination. These receptors were taken from a man between 18 and 29 years old who received the YFV17D yellow fever vaccine. Each CDR3 is given with its conserved first and last residue. Each record gives: clone size, D gene, V gene, J gene, CDR3 protein, CDR3 DNA. A D gene is named only where the DNA matches it firmly. Rows may omit the clone size; those that give it use once, few, many or a size class.

>NA|NA|TRBV7-2|TRBJ2-6
CASSLRAQLSSGANVLTF
TGTGCCAGCAGCTTAAGGGCGCAGCTAAGCTCTGGGGCCAACGTCCTGACTTTC
>few|NA|TRBV6-6|TRBJ1-6
CASSAPGRDNSPLHF
TGTGCCAGCAGCGCTCCGGGACGGGATAATTCACCCCTCCACTTT
>many|TRBD1|TRBV5-1|TRBJ1-1
CASSLVDRGYTEAFF
TGCGCCAGCAGCTTGGTCGACAGGGGCTACACTGAAGCTTTCTTT
>many|TRBD1|TRBV7-9|TRBJ1-4
CASSTGRGGEKLFF
TGTGCCAGCAGCACCGGCAGGGGGGGCGAAAAACTGTTTTTT
>NA|NA|TRBV29-1|TRBJ1-1
CSVEGVGDRTEAFF
TGCAGCGTTGAAGGGGTGGGGGATAGAACTGAAGCTTTCTTT
>NA|NA|TRBV19|TRBJ2-3
CASMPPDGTQYF
TGTGCCAGTATGCCCCCGGACGGTACGCAGTATTTT
>few|NA|TRBV27|TRBJ1-2
CASSFVGSGGYTF
TGTGCCAGCAGTTTTGTCGGGAGTGGGGGCTACACCTTC
>few|NA|TRBV6-2/TRBV6-3|TRBJ2-1
CASSYPGPFNEQFF
TGTGCCAGCAGCTACCCGGGACCTTTCAATGAGCAGTTCTTC
>NA|NA|TRBV24-1|TRBJ1-1
CATSPGGFTEAFF
TGTGCCACGTCTCCGGGGGGTTTCACTGAAGCTTTCTTT
>few|NA|TRBV12-1|TRBJ2-1
CASSFKQFF
TGTGCCAGCAGCTTTAAGCAGTTCTTC
>few|TRBD1|TRBV5-1|TRBJ2-3
CASSIIQGAGTDTQYF
TGCGCCAGCAGCATAATACAGGGGGCCGGCACAGATACGCAGTATTTT
>NA|TRBD2|TRBV7-2|TRBJ2-7
CASSLDGGRSYEQYF
TGTGCCAGCAGCTTAGACGGGGGGAGATCCTACGAGCAGTACTTC
>NA|NA|TRBV20-1|TRBJ2-4
CSAWSGSLRLAKNIQYF
TGCAGTGCTTGGAGCGGGTCCCTGAGGTTAGCCAAAAACATTCAGTACTTC
>NA|NA|TRBV19|TRBJ1-1
CASSIARGKAFF
TGTGCCAGTAGTATAGCGAGGGGGAAAGCTTTCTTT
>few|NA|TRBV20-1|TRBJ2-5
CSAMGGLETQYF
TGCAGTGCTATGGGGGGCCTTGAGACCCAGTACTTC
>NA|TRBD2|TRBV7-2|TRBJ2-3
CASSRRTSGGTDTQYF
TGTGCCAGCTCCCGACGAACTAGCGGGGGCACAGATACGCAGTATTTT
>NA|TRBD2|TRBV7-2|TRBJ2-5
CASSSRTSGGETQYF
TGTGCCAGCAGCTCTCGGACTAGCGGGGGCGAGACCCAGTACTTC
>NA|TRBD1|TRBV29-1|TRBJ1-1
CSASDRTDTEAFF
TGCAGCGCCTCGGACAGGACGGACACTGAAGCTTTCTTT
>few|NA|TRBV7-2|TRBJ1-5
CASSLATGGAGQPQHF
TGTGCCAGCAGCTTAGCAACGGGGGGCGCGGGACAGCCCCAGCATTTT
>many|NA|TRBV11-2|TRBJ1-1
CASSLTPTNTEAFF
TGTGCCAGCAGCTTAACCCCGACGAACACTGAAGCTTTCTTT
>few|NA|TRBV7-9|TRBJ2-2
CASSYAGTSNTGELFF
TGTGCCAGCAGCTATGCCGGGACTTCGAACACCGGGGAGCTGTTTTTT
>few|NA|TRBV20-1|TRBJ1-2
CSARPSSYGYTF
TGCAGTGCTCGACCAAGTAGCTATGGCTACACCTTC
>few|TRBD1|TRBV5-1|TRBJ2-3
CASSLGGQGKTDTQYF
TGCGCCAGCAGCTTGGGCGGACAGGGAAAGACAGATACGCAGTATTTT
>many|NA|TRBV7-2|TRBJ2-5
CASSLVDRRVQETQYF
TGTGCCAGCAGCTTAGTTGACAGGCGTGTACAAGAGACCCAGTACTTC